One sample yielded the 14 T cell receptor beta chains listed below, sequenced in a study of blood T cell repertoires in COVID-19. The method was immunoSEQ multiplex PCR; TCRdb's version includes in-frame clones alone and lacks a portion of them. Here the sample spans 20,000 to 25,000 clones, roughly 90% being singletons. Source material: peripheral blood. All receptors derive from a woman aged 80 or over with active COVID-19.

The rearrangement uses TRBV2 and TRBJ2-7, with D tentatively TRBD2 (6 bases). V shed 8 bases and J shed 5 bases, with 13 bases lying between them. CDR1 is SNHLY and CDR2 is FYNNEI in the germline V gene. The CDR3 is made up of 12 amino acids. CDR3 sequence (DNA): TGTGCCAGCGGGGGGTCCCCCAACGAGCAGTACTTC. It codes for CASGGSPNEQYF.

The chain combines TRBV6-5 with TRBJ1-2, with TRBD1 matching 8 bases. Germline lookup yields CDR1 MNHEY and CDR2 SVGAGI. The V gene end was trimmed by 6 bases and the J gene end by 7 bases; junction bases not matched to a gene: 7. CDR3 length equals 13 residues. CDR3 sequence reads: CASRQAGGGGYTF. DNA of the CDR3: TGTGCCAGCAGGCAGGCAGGGGGCGGTGGCTACACCTTC.

The chain has TRBV3-1 (or the pseudogene TRBV3-2) and TRBJ2-2; D perhaps matches TRBD2 (6 bases). In germline, CDR1 is LGHDT, CDR2 YNNKEL (reference sequence). The V end lost 0 bases, the J end lost 4 bases, and 12 bases lay between the germline ends. This CDR3 has 16 residues. The CDR3 DNA follows: TGTGCCAGCAGCCAAGATCATCGGGGAGGCACCGGGGAGCTGTTTTTT. It is translated as CASSQDHRGGTGELFF.

This clone was detected only once. The gene calls are TRBV19 and TRBJ2-5, with D possibly TRBD1 on 5 matching bases. Looked up from germline, CDR1 is LNHDA and CDR2 is SQIVND (reference sequence). With 10 bases removed from V and 4 bases from J, the gap between germline ends came to 13 bases. The CDR3 length is 12 residues. CDR3 coding DNA: TGTGCCAACCTGACAGCGATAGAGACCCAGTACTTC. Its translation is CANLTAIETQYF. The entire variable domain, with the rest obtained from reference TRBV19 and TRBJ2-5, is as follows: DGGITQSPKYLFRKEGQNVTLSCEQNLNHDAMYWYRQDPGQGLRLIYYSQIVNDFQKGDIAEGYSVSREKKESFPLTVTSAQKNPTAFYLCANLTAIETQYFGPGTRLLVL.

The chain is built from TRBV18 and TRBJ2-2; 8 nucleotides align to TRBD1. The assigned J gene may be wrong: the sequence end matches TRBJ1-3 better. From germline, CDR1 is KGHSH and CDR2 LQKENI. The CDR3 length is 17 residues. This CDR3 reads CASSPPTGASSGNTIYF. CDR3 nucleotide sequence: TGTGCCAGCTCACCACCGACAGGGGCCAGCTCTGGAAACACCATATATTTT.

The CDR3 coding sequence is TGTGCCAGCAGCTTAGTTCAGGGCAGACAGCCCCAGCATTTT. Residues: CASSLVQGRQPQHF. The V and J genes are TRBV7-2 and TRBJ1-5; a weak D match, TRBD1 (5 bases). V lost 1 base and J 7 bases, leaving 11 bases between the germline ends. Germline V CDR1 and CDR2: SGHTA, FQGNSA. The CDR3 runs 14 residues.

The V call is TRBV21-1, the J call TRBJ2-7; the table's D call TRBD1 went unverified against the DNA. TRBV21-1 is deemed a pseudogene. This CDR3 has 16 residues. The CDR3 reads CASSVQEDRVGSEQYF. Here the CDR3 DNA reads TGTGCCAGCAGCGTTCAGGAGGACAGGGTAGGGTCGGAGCAGTACTTC.

The chain employs TRBV6-4 and TRBJ1-2, with D unclear. CDR1 and CDR2 (germline): MRHNA, SNTAGT. CDR3 length: 15 amino acids. The germline V and J ends were trimmed by 6 bases and 0 bases, with 14 bases remaining between them. The CDR3 sequence: CASSPGQAPNYGYTF. DNA for the CDR3: TGTGCCAGCAGCCCCGGCCAGGCACCTAACTATGGCTACACCTTC.

The CDR3 DNA sequence: TGTGCCAGCAGTTTTACAGGTCAAGAGACCCAGTACTTC. Encoded protein: CASSFTGQETQYF. The rearrangement links TRBV12-3 or TRBV12-4 to TRBJ2-5, with D maybe TRBD1 (5 bases). V dropped 3 bases and J dropped 2 bases, with 7 bases sitting between them. This CDR3 contains 13 residues.

The chain links TRBV25-1 to TRBJ1-4, with a weak D call TRBD1 (5 bases). With 6 bases removed from V and 2 bases from J, the gap between germline ends came to 7 bases. Germline V CDR1 and CDR2: MGHDK, SYGVNS. The CDR3 runs 13 residues. Written as DNA, the CDR3 is TGTGCCAGCAGGGGGGGGACTAATGAAAAACTGTTTTTT. Translated, it gives CASRGGTNEKLFF.

This chain uses TRBV3-1 (or the pseudogene TRBV3-2) with TRBJ2-4; perhaps TRBD1 as D (6 bases). The V gene's germline CDR1 is LGHDT and CDR2 YNNKEL (reference sequence). V dropped 1 base and J dropped 6 bases, with 13 bases sitting between them. The CDR3 runs to 15 residues. In DNA form, the CDR3 reads TGTGCCAGCAGCCAAGCCGGCCTAGGGGGAAACATTCAGTACTTC. Encoded protein: CASSQAGLGGNIQYF.

This clone was detected once. The chain uses TRBV20-1 and TRBJ2-5; D gene uncertain. CDR1 is DFQATT and CDR2 is SNEGSKA in the germline V gene (reference sequence). V was trimmed by 3 bases and J by 3 bases, leaving 8 bases between them. The CDR3 runs 12 residues. CDR3 sequence (DNA): TGCAGTGCTAGTGGCGGAGAAGAGACCCAGTACTTC. This codes for CSASGGEETQYF.

CDR3 residues: CASRGGVGYEQYF. The CDR3, as DNA: TGTGCCAGCCGCGGGGGTGTCGGTTACGAGCAGTACTTC. This chain joins TRBV14 and TRBJ2-7; TRBD2 aligns across 7 bases. The germline V gene has CDR1 SGHDN and CDR2 FVKESK. V shed 8 bases, J shed 4 bases, and the junction held 8 bases outside the gene matches. The CDR3 has 13 residues.

V gene TRBV29-1 combines with J gene TRBJ1-4; D may be TRBD1 (6 bases). CDR1 SQVTM and CDR2 ANQGSEA come from the germline V gene. Trimming took 7 bases from V and 4 from J, leaving 13 bases between them. This CDR3 is built from 13 residues. CDR3 DNA: TGCAGCGCCGGGGGGCCTAGTAATGAAAAACTGTTTTTT. It codes for CSAGGPSNEKLFF.